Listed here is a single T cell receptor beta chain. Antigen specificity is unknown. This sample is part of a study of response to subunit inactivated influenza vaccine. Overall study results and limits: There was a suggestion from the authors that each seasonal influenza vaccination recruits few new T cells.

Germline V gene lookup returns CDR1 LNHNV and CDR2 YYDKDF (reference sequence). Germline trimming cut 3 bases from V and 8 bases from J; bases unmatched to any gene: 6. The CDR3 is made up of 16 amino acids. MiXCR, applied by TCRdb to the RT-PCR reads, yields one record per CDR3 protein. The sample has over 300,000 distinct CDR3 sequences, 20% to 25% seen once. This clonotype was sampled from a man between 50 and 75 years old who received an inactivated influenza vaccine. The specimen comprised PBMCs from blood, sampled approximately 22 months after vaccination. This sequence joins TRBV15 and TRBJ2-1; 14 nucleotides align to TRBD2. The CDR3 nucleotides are TGTGCCACCAGCAGTCCCGGGACTAGCGGGAGTTATGAGCAGTTCTTC. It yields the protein CATSSPGTSGSYEQFF.